A single sample is the source of the 20 T cell receptor beta chains below, sequenced in a study of beta chain features in type 1 diabetes. Points from the study as a whole: Researchers report that Type 1 diabetes patients had moderately but significantly shorter TCRB CDR3s across all four CD4+ subsets.

The antigens of these receptors remain unknown. Expressed TCRB transcripts were sequenced because the isolated RNA had all been reverse transcribed beforehand. Data came from immunoSEQ multiplex PCR; TCRdb stores just in-frame clones and leaves some out. The repertoire includes roughly 260,000 clones, roughly 11% of them detected once, and approximately 0.015% sits in the top ten. The sequenced material came from naive CD4+ T cells from blood. These receptors all stem from a man younger than 45 with type 1 diabetes.

This chain links TRBV4-3 with TRBJ2-5; TRBD2 matches at 9 bases. The V segment lost 3 bases and the J segment 1 base; nucleotides outside the gene matches: 3. Germline V gene data show CDR1 as LGHNA and CDR2 as YSLEER. CDR3 size: 15 residues. The CDR3, as DNA: TGCGCCAGCAGCCAGGGCGGGGGGGCCCAAGAGACCCAGTACTTC. It is translated as CASSQGGGAQETQYF.

This clone was picked up a small number of times. Within the sample, other DNA sequences also encode this same CDR3. The gene calls are TRBV7-2 and TRBJ1-1; D is ambiguous. The ends were cut back, 3 bases at V and 1 base at J, with 6 bases in the middle. The CDR3 extends over 13 amino acids. CDR1 is SGHTA, CDR2 FQGNSA, per germline. The CDR3 DNA reads as TGTGCCAGCAGCTTGAGGCGGAACACTGAAGCTTTCTTT. As protein: CASSLRRNTEAFF.

J is TRBJ2-1 and V is TRBV6-5; D may be TRBD2 (6 bases). The length of the CDR3 is 16 residues. Trimming removed 0 bases at V and 5 bases at J, with 14 bases between. Germline values: CDR1 MNHEY, CDR2 SVGAGI. CDR3 DNA: TGTGCCAGCAGTTACTCGGGTCTAGCGTCGAACAATGAGCAGTTCTTC. The encoded protein is CASSYSGLASNNEQFF.

The chain joins TRBV30 to TRBJ1-2, with unresolved D. Trimming cost V 2 bases and J 9 bases, with 16 bases left between them. The CDR3 is 13 amino acids. Germline CDR1 and CDR2: GTSNPN and SVGIG (reference sequence). CDR3 amino acids: CAWSPGTSMSYTF. The CDR3 DNA is TGTGCCTGGAGTCCAGGCACTAGTATGAGCTACACCTTC.

The chain carries TRBV6-5 and TRBJ2-5; D might be TRBD1 (6 bases). There are 14 residues in the CDR3. Trimming pared 4 bases from V and 1 base from J, leaving 10 bases between. Germline values: CDR1 MNHEY, CDR2 SVGAGI. The CDR3 coding sequence is TGTGCCAGCAGTTCCGGACAGATCCAAGAGACCCAGTACTTC. Translated, it gives CASSSGQIQETQYF.

A few counts support this clone. V gene TRBV7-2 combines with J gene TRBJ2-7, with 8 bases that match TRBD2. This CDR3 is 14 amino acids long. The V gene end was trimmed by 3 bases and the J gene end by 3 bases; junction bases not matched to a gene: 4. CDR1 SGHTA and CDR2 FQGNSA come from the germline V gene. CDR3 amino acids: CASSFGLAYYEQYF. As DNA, the CDR3 is TGTGCCAGCAGCTTCGGACTAGCCTACTACGAGCAGTACTTC.

The V and J genes are TRBV28 and TRBJ2-4; D unresolved. Germline loops: CDR1 MDHEN, CDR2 SYDVKM. Trimming shortened V by 4 bases and J by 8 bases, and 9 bases separated the two germline ends. The CDR3 covers 12 residues. CDR3 loop: CASSSFRDIQYF. The CDR3 bases are TGTGCCAGCAGTTCCTTTCGGGACATTCAGTACTTC.

The rearrangement joins TRBV4-1 to TRBJ2-1; 8 bases map to TRBD2. The V and J ends lost 4 bases and 10 bases, in that order; junction bases with no gene match: 12. Germline loops: CDR1 MGHRA, CDR2 YSYEKL. The CDR3 covers 15 residues. CDR3 loop: CASSRSLGLAPEQFF. CDR3 bases: TGCGCCAGCAGCCGCTCCCTTGGACTAGCCCCCGAGCAGTTCTTC.

In its sample, this clone was seen a few times. V gene TRBV30 combines with J gene TRBJ1-6; D is unresolved. Trimming shortened V by 0 bases and J by 10 bases, and 10 bases separated the two germline ends. The length of the CDR3 is 13 residues. Germline V gene lookup returns CDR1 GTSNPN and CDR2 SVGIG (reference sequence). In DNA form, the CDR3 reads TGTGCCTGGAGTGTCTCAATTGGCTCACCCCTCCACTTT. Translating gives CAWSVSIGSPLHF.

V gene TRBV2 combines with J gene TRBJ1-3; maybe TRBD1 (5 bases). Looked up from germline, CDR1 is SNHLY and CDR2 is FYNNEI. The CDR3 loop spans 14 amino acids. V shed 4 bases and J shed 2 bases, with 9 bases lying between them. CDR3 loop: CASSGLGPGNTIYF. In DNA form, the CDR3 reads TGTGCCAGCAGTGGGTTGGGGCCTGGAAACACCATATATTTT.

The chain joins TRBV30 to TRBJ2-3; D is perhaps TRBD2 (7 bases). The CDR3 totals 15 residues. Germline lookup yields CDR1 GTSNPN and CDR2 SVGIG (reference sequence). V lost 0 bases to trimming and J lost 2 bases, with 12 bases between them. This CDR3 is CAWSVGGGHTDTQYF. CDR3 DNA: TGTGCCTGGAGTGTTGGCGGGGGCCACACAGATACGCAGTATTTT.

This clone was picked up a small number of times. The rearrangement uses TRBV5-4 and TRBJ1-2, with D possibly being TRBD1 (6 bases). The CDR3 is made up of 16 amino acids. V lost 2 bases and J 4 bases, leaving 18 bases between the germline ends. Per germline, CDR1 SGHNT and CDR2 YYREEE (reference sequence). This CDR3 is CASSFSTTQGTYGYTF. In nucleotides, the CDR3 is TGTGCCAGCAGCTTCTCGACGACCCAGGGGACCTATGGCTACACCTTC.

As for this clone: Other DNA sequences from this sample encode an identical CDR3 as well. V usage is TRBV28 and J usage is TRBJ2-7; D gene uncertain. In germline, CDR1 is MDHEN, CDR2 SYDVKM. This CDR3 has 12 amino acids. Trimming pared 3 bases from V and 4 bases from J, leaving 7 bases between. CDR3 residues: CASSLAGYEQYF. The CDR3 DNA reads TGTGCCAGCAGTTTGGCCGGGTACGAGCAGTACTTC.

This chain links TRBV21-1 with TRBJ2-1; the D call in the table, TRBD1, was not verified against the DNA. TRBV21-1 is shown as a pseudogene. The CDR3 has 18 amino acids. The CDR3 region has the DNA TGTGCCAGCAGCAAACACCAGTCCCGCCGACAGGGTAAAAATGAGCAGTTCTTC. Protein sequence: CASSKHQSRRQGKNEQFF.

This chain connects TRBV7-2 to TRBJ2-1; possibly TRBD2 for D (7 bases). Germline CDR1 and CDR2: SGHTA and FQGNSA. Trimming stripped 0 bases from V and 4 bases from J, with 10 bases between. The CDR3 sequence is 15 residues long. The CDR3 region has the DNA TGTGCCAGCAGCTTAGCGGGGGGGCATTACAATGAGCAGTTCTTC. Its protein is CASSLAGGHYNEQFF.

The chain couples TRBV27 to TRBJ2-2; tentative D call: TRBD1 (6 bases). The CDR3 loop spans 16 amino acids. Per the germline V gene, CDR1 is MNHEY and CDR2 is SMNVEV (reference sequence). Trimming cost V 6 bases and J 3 bases, with 17 bases left between them. The DNA for the CDR3 is TGTGCCAGCAGACTAGGGGGAACTTATTACACCGGGGAGCTGTTTTTT. Amino acid sequence: CASRLGGTYYTGELFF.

The chain has TRBV18 and TRBJ2-3; 9 bases line up with TRBD1. Germline V gene lookup returns CDR1 KGHSH and CDR2 LQKENI. The CDR3 has 15 residues. V lost 6 bases, J lost 0 bases, and 4 bases stayed unmatched. The CDR3 sequence is CASSPGQGSTDTQYF. The CDR3 DNA reads as TGTGCCAGCTCGCCCGGACAGGGGAGCACAGATACGCAGTATTTT.

This clone came up a few times. The V call is TRBV4-1, the J call TRBJ1-6; 10 nucleotides line up with TRBD1. CDR1 is MGHRA and CDR2 is YSYEKL in the germline V gene. With V trimmed by 4 bases and J by 4 bases, 4 bases remained unmatched. The CDR3 consists of 16 residues. This CDR3 is CASSRGQGEYNSPLHF. The CDR3 nucleotides read TGCGCCAGCAGCCGCGGACAGGGGGAATATAATTCACCCCTCCACTTT.

This clone was seen a handful of times. The chain recombines TRBV18 with TRBJ2-7; TRBD1 matches at 12 bases. Germline values: CDR1 KGHSH, CDR2 LQKENI. V shed 5 bases and J 4 bases; nucleotides not matched to a gene: 6. The CDR3 spans 15 residues. For the CDR3, the DNA is TGTGCCAGCTCATCGGGGACAGGGGGCTTGTACGAGCAGTACTTC. This sequence encodes CASSSGTGGLYEQYF.

The sample holds a few counts of this clone. Within the sample, other DNA sequences also encode this same CDR3. J is TRBJ1-1 and V is TRBV5-1, with D uncertain. The germline CDR1 and CDR2 sequences are SGHRS and YFSETQ. CDR3 length: 14 amino acids. V lost 0 bases to trimming and J lost 3 bases, with 9 bases between them. The CDR3 loop is CASSLVPGDTEAFF. CDR3 nucleotides: TGCGCCAGCAGCTTGGTGCCGGGTGACACTGAAGCTTTCTTT.